This T cell receptor (beta chain) is drawn from a study of blood T cells in healthy people across ages. Overall study: Capture by template switching was about one barcoded beta molecule per two T cells. Findings and caveats of the study: Donors of long life had a larger count of naive CD4+ cells and greater diversity than aged donors. Unsorted PBMC material precluded a definitive naive versus antigen-experienced comparison.

A sample-barcoded 5' primer and a J-beta primer mix were used in a second PCR of roughly 7 to 11 cycles. Every cDNA molecule carried a tag from a template-switch adaptor bearing 12 random nucleotides. TCRdb reanalysed the 5' RACE reads using MiXCR and keeps one entry per CDR3 protein. The table lists more than 1.4 million distinct CDR3 sequences, 42% of them singletons. Comment on this clonotype: The antigen is not known.

CDR3 size: 15 residues. V gave up 0 bases and J gave up 7 bases; unmatched junction bases: 7. Looked up from germline, CDR1 is MGHRA and CDR2 is YSYEKL. The receptor comes from a woman under 30 in good health. Sequenced: blood. The rearrangement links TRBV4-1 to TRBJ1-2, with 8 bases lining up with TRBD1. The CDR3 is CASSQERTGLGGYTF. The DNA of the CDR3 is TGCGCCAGCAGCCAAGAACGGACAGGGCTGGGTGGCTACACCTTC.